This T cell receptor (beta chain) is drawn from a study of T cell responses to AZD1222 COVID-19 vaccine. Study details: Second doses that came at about 4 or about 12 weeks were put together. Regarding the study as a whole: Females made up more of the donors, who were largely white British, and clonal diversity may have come out too low. Repertoires were collected only later (after the peak T cell response had occurred). Recipients of AZD1222 seropositive at baseline numbered only 6 or 7.

This table comes from immunoSEQ multiplex PCR, and its TCRdb copy is limited to in-frame clones, with some not included. The sample lists roughly 120,000 clones; 85% to 90% were seen once. Of note for this clone: The antigen remains undetermined.

J lost 4 bases, V lost 3 bases, and 3 bases had no gene match. Germline values: CDR1 SGDLS, CDR2 YYNGEE. This CDR3 is 13 amino acids long. This TCR came from an adult in good health. Sample: peripheral blood, taken on day 0 of AZD1222 vaccination. The chain couples TRBV9 to TRBJ1-2; 7 bases fit TRBD1. The CDR3 loop reads CASSGGQSYGYTF. The CDR3 bases are TGTGCCAGCAGCGGGGGACAGTCCTATGGCTACACCTTC.